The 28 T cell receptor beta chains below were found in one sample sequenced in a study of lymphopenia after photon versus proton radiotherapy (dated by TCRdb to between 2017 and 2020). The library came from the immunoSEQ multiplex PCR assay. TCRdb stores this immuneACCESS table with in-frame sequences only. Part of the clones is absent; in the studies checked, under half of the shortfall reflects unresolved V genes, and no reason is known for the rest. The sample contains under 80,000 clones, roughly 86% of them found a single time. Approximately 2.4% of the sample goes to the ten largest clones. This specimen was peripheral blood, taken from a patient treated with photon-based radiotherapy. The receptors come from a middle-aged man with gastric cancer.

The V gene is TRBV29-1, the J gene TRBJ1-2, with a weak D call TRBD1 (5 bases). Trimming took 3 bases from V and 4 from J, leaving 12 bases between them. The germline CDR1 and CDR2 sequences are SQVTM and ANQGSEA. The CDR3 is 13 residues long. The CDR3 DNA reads TGCAGCGTTGACAGGGTCTCACCCTATGGCTACACCTTC. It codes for CSVDRVSPYGYTF.

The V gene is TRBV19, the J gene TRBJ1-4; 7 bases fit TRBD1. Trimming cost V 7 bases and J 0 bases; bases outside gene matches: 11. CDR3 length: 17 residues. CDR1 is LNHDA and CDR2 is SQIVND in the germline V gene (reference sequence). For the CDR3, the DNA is TGTGCCAGTAAAGCGACAGGGAATCGCGCAACTAATGAAAAACTGTTTTTT. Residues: CASKATGNRATNEKLFF.

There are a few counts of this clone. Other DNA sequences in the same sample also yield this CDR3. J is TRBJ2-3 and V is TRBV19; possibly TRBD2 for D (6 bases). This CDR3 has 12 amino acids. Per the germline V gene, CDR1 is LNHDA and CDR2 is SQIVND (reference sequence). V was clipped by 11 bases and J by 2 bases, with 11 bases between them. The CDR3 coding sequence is TGTGCCGCGGGACTTTCCACAGATACGCAGTATTTT. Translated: CAAGLSTDTQYF.

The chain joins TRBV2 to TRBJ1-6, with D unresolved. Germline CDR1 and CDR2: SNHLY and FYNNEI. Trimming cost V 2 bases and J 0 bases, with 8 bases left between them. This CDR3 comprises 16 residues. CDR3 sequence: CASSERASSYNSPLHF. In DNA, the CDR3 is TGTGCCAGCAGTGAACGCGCTAGCTCCTATAATTCACCCCTCCACTTT.

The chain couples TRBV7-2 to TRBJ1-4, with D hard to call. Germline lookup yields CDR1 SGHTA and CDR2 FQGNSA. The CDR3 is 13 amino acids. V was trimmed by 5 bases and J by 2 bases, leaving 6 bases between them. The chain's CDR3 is CASSIGTNEKLFF. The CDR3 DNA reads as TGTGCCAGCAGCATCGGTACTAATGAAAAACTGTTTTTT.

The CDR3 DNA reads as TGTGCTAGTGGAACGGCTGGAAACACCATATATTTT. Translating it yields CASGTAGNTIYF. V and J are TRBV12-5 and TRBJ1-3; D uncertain. The CDR3 runs 12 residues. Germline V gives CDR1 LGHNT, CDR2 FRNRAP. V lost 6 bases and J 2 bases, leaving 5 bases between the germline ends.

CDR3 in DNA: TGCGCCAGCAGCTTGGGGGACGGCAATCAGCCCCAGCATTTT. Its translation: CASSLGDGNQPQHF. This sequence joins TRBV5-1 and TRBJ1-5, with a tentative D call TRBD1 (5 bases). The CDR3 contains 14 residues. Trimming stripped 0 bases from V and 2 bases from J, with 6 bases between. Germline lookup yields CDR1 SGHRS and CDR2 YFSETQ.

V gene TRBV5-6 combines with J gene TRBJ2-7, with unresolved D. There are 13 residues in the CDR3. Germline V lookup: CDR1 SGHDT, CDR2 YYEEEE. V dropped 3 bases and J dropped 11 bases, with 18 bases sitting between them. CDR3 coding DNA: TGTGCCAGCAGCTCCCCGCCGGCACCCGCGGAGTACTTC. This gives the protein CASSSPPAPAEYF. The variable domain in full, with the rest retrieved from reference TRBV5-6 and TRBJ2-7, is DAGVTQSPTHLIKTRGQQVTLRCSPKSGHDTVSWYQQALGQGPQFIFQYYEEEERQRGNFPDRFSGHQFPNYSSELNVNALLLGDSALYLCASSSPPAPAEYFGPGTRLTVT.

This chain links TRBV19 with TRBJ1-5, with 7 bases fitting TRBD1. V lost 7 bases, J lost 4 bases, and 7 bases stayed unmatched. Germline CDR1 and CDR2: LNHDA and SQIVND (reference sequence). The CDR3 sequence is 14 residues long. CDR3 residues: CASNPTGTNQPQHF. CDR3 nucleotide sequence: TGTGCCAGTAACCCGACAGGGACAAATCAGCCCCAGCATTTT.

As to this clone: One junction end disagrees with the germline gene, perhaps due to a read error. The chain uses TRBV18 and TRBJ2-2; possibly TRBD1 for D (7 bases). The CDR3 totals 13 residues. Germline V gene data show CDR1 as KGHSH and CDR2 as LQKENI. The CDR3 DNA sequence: TGTGCCAGCTCACCAGGAAGCCAGGGGGGGCTGTTTTTT. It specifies CASSPGSQGGLFF.

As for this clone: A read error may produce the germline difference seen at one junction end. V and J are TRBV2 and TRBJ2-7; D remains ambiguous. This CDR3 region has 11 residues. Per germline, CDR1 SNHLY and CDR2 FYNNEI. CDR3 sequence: CASSASHEQYF. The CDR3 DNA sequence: TGTGCCAGCAGTGCCTCCCACGAGCAGTACTTC.

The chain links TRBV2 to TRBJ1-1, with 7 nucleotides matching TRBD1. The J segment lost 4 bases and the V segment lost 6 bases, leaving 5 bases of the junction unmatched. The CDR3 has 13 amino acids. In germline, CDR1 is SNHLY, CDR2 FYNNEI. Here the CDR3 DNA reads TGTGCCAGCAGGACAGGGTATAGCACTGAAGCTTTCTTT. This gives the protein CASRTGYSTEAFF.

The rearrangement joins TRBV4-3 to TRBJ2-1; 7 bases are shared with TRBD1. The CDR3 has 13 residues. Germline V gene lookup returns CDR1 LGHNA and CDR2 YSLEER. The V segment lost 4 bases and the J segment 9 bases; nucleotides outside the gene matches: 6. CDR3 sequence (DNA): TGCGCCAGCAGCCTCACCAGGGGGTCTGAGCAGTTCTTC. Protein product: CASSLTRGSEQFF.

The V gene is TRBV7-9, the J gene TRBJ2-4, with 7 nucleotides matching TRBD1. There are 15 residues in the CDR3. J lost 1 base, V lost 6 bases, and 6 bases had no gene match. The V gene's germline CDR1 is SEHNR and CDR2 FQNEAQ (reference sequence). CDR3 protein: CASSTLTGAKNIQYF. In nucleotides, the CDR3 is TGTGCCAGCAGTACATTGACAGGGGCCAAAAACATTCAGTACTTC.

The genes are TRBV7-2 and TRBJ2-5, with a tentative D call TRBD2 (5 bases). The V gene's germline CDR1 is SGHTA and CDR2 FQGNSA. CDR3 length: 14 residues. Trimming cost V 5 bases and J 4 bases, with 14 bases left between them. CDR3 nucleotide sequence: TGTGCCAGCAGCCGGACCTCCGGAGGAGAGACCCAGTACTTC. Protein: CASSRTSGGETQYF.

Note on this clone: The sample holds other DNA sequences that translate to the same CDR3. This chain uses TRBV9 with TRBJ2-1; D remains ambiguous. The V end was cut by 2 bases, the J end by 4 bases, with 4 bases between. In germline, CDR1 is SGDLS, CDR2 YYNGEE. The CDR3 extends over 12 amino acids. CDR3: CASSVVYNEQFF. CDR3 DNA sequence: TGTGCCAGCAGCGTCGTTTACAATGAGCAGTTCTTC.

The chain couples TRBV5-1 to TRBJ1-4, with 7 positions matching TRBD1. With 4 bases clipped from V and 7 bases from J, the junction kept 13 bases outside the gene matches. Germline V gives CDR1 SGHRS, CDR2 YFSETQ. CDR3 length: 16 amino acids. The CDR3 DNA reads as TGCGCCAGCAGCACCACCTCGTCAGGGGGTAGTGAAAAACTGTTTTTT. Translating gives CASSTTSSGGSEKLFF.

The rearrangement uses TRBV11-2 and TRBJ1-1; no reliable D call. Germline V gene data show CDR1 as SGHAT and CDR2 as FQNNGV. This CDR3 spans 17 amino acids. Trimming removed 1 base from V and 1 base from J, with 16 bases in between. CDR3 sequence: CASSLGSMGRPNTEAFF. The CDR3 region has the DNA TGTGCCAGCAGCTTAGGCTCCATGGGCCGCCCGAACACTGAAGCTTTCTTT. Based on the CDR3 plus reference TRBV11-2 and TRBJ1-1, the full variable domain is EAGVAQSPRYKIIEKRQSVAFWCNPISGHATLYWYQQILGQGPKLLIQFQNNGVVDDSQLPKDRFSAERLKGVDSTLKIQPAKLEDSAVYLCASSLGSMGRPNTEAFFGQGTRLTVV.

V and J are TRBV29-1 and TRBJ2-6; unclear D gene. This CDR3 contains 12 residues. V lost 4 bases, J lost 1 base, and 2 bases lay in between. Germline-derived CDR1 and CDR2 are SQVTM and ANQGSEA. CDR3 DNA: TGCAGCGTTGTTTCTGGGGCCAACGTCCTGACTTTC. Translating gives CSVVSGANVLTF.

CDR3 sequence: CASSHSGHSEGYTF. CDR3 nucleotide sequence: TGCGCCAGCAGCCATTCGGGACACTCGGAAGGCTACACCTTC. The chain employs TRBV4-1 and TRBJ1-2; D is possibly TRBD1 (6 bases). V was clipped by 3 bases and J by 8 bases, with 16 bases between them. Germline assignment: CDR1 MGHRA and CDR2 YSYEKL. The CDR3 length is 14 residues.

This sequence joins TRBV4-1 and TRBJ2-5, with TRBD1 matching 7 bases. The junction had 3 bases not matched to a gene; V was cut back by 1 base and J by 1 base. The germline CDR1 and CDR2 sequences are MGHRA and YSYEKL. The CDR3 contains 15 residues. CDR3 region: CASSQVPGGQETQYF. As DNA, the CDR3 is TGCGCCAGCAGCCAAGTTCCAGGGGGCCAAGAGACCCAGTACTTC.

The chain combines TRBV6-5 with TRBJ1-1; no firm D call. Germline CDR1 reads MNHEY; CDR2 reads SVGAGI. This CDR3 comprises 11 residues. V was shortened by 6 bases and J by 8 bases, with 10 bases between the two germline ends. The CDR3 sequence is CASSVGREAFF. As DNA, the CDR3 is TGTGCCAGCAGCGTCGGCAGGGAAGCTTTCTTT.

CDR3 sequence (DNA): TGTGCCAGCAGGCGGCGGGCCGCCAGCTCCTACAATGAGCAGTTCTTC. This translates into CASRRRAASSYNEQFF. The rearrangement links TRBV2 to TRBJ2-1; D possibly corresponds to TRBD2 (5 bases). The CDR3 spans 16 residues. V was cut by 6 bases and J by 0 bases, with 15 bases left in between. The germline CDR1 and CDR2 sequences are SNHLY and FYNNEI.

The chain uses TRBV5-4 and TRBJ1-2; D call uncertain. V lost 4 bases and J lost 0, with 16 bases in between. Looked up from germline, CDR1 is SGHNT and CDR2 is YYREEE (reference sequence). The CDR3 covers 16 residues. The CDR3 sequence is CASSPSPFIANYGYTF. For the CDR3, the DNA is TGTGCCAGCAGCCCAAGCCCCTTTATAGCTAACTATGGCTACACCTTC.

Written as DNA, the CDR3 is TGTGCCAGAAGCTTAAATGGTAAGCCCCAGCATTTT. Residues: CARSLNGKPQHF. The chain recombines TRBV7-5 with TRBJ1-5. TRBV7-5 is a recognized pseudogene. This CDR3 comprises 12 residues.

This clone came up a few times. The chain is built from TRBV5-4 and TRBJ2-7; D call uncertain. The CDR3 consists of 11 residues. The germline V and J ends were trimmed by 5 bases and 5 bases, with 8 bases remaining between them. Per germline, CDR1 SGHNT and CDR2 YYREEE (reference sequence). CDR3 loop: CASRPPHEQYF. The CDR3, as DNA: TGTGCCAGCAGGCCCCCGCACGAGCAGTACTTC.

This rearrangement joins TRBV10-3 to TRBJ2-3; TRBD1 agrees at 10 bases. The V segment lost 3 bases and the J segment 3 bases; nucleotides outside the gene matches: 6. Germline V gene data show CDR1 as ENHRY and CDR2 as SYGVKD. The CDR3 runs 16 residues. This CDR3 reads CAISDLGTGETDTQYF. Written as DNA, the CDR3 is TGTGCCATCAGTGATTTGGGGACAGGGGAGACAGATACGCAGTATTTT.

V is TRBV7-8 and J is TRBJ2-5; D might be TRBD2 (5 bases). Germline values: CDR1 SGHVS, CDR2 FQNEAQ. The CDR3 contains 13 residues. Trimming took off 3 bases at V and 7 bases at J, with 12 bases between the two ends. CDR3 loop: CASSLGPEGTQYF. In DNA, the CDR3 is TGTGCCAGCAGCTTGGGCCCAGAGGGGACCCAGTACTTC. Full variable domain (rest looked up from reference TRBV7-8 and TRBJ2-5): GAGVSQSPRYKVAKRGQDVALRCDPISGHVSLFWYQQALGQGPEFLTYFQNEAQLDKSGLPSDRFFAERPEGSVSTLKIQRTQQEDSAVYLCASSLGPEGTQYFGPGTRLLVL.